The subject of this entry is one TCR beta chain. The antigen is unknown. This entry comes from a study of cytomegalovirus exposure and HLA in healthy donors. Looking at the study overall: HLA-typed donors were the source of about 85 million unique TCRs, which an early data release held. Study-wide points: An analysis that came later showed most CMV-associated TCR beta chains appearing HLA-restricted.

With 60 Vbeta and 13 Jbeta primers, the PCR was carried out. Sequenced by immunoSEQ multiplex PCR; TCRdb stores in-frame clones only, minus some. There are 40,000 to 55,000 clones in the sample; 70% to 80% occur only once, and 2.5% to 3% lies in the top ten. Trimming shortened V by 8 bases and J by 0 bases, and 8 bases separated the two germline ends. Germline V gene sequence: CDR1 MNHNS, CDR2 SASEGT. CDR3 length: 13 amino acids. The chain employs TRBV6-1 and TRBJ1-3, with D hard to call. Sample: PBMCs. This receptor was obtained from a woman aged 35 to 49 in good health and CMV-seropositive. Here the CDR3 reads CASRALSGNTIYF. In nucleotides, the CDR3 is TGTGCCAGCCGCGCACTCTCTGGAAACACCATATATTTT.